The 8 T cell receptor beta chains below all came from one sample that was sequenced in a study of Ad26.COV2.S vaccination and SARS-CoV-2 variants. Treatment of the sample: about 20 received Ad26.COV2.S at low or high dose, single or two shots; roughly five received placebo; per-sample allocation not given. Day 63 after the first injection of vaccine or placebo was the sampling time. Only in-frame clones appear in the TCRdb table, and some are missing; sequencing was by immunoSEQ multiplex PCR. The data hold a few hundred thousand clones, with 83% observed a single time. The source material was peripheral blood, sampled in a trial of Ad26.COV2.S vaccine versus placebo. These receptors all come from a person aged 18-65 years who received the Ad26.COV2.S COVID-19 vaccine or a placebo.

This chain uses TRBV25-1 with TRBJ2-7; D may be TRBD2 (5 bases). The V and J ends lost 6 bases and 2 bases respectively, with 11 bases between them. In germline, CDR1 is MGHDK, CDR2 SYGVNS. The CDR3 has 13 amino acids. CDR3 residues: CASRALGAYEQYF. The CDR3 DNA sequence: TGTGCCAGCAGGGCACTCGGGGCCTACGAGCAGTACTTC.

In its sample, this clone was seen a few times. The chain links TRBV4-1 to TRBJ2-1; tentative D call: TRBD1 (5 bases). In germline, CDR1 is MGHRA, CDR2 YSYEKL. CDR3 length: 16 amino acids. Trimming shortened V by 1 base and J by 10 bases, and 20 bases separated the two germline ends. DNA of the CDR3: TGCGCCAGCAGCCAAGCTTCAGGGAACCCAGATAGAGAGCAGTTCTTC. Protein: CASSQASGNPDREQFF.

Here the CDR3 DNA reads TGTGCCAGCAGGGTGGGACAGGGGGCCACTGAAGCTTTCTTT. Translation gives CASRVGQGATEAFF. The V gene is TRBV5-4, the J gene TRBJ1-1; 12 bases map to TRBD1. The CDR3 runs 14 residues. From germline, CDR1 is SGHNT and CDR2 YYREEE (reference sequence). V lost 5 bases to trimming and J lost 4 bases; unmatched junction nucleotides: 3.

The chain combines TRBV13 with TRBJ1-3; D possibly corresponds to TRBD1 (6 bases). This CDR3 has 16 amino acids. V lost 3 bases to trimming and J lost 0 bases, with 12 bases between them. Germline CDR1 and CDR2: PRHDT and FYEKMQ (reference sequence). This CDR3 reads CASSFYRAYSGNTIYF. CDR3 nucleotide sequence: TGTGCCAGCAGCTTCTACAGGGCCTACTCTGGAAACACCATATATTTT.

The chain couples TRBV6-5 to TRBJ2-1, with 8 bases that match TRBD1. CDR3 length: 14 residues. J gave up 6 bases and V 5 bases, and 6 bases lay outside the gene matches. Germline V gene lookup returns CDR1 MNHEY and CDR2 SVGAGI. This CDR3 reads CASSPDRGPNEQFF. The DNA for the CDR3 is TGTGCCAGCAGTCCCGACAGGGGCCCCAATGAGCAGTTCTTC.

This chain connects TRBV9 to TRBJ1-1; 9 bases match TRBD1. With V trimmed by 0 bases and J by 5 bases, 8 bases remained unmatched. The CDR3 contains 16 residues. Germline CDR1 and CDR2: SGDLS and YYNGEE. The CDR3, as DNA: TGTGCCAGCAGCGTAGCGGGACAGGGTTTGGGAACTGAAGCTTTCTTT. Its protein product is CASSVAGQGLGTEAFF.

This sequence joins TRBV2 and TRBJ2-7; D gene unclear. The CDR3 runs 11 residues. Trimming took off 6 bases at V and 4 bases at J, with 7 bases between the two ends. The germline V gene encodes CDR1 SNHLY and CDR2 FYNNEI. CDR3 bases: TGTGCCAGCAGGAGGCAGTACGAGCAGTACTTC. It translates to CASRRQYEQYF.

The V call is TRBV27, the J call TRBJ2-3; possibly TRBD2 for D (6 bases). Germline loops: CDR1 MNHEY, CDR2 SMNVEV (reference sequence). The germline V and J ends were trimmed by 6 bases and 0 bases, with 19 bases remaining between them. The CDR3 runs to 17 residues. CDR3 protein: CASSSKRDFISTDTQYF. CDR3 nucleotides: TGTGCCAGCAGCTCCAAACGGGACTTCATTAGCACAGATACGCAGTATTTT.